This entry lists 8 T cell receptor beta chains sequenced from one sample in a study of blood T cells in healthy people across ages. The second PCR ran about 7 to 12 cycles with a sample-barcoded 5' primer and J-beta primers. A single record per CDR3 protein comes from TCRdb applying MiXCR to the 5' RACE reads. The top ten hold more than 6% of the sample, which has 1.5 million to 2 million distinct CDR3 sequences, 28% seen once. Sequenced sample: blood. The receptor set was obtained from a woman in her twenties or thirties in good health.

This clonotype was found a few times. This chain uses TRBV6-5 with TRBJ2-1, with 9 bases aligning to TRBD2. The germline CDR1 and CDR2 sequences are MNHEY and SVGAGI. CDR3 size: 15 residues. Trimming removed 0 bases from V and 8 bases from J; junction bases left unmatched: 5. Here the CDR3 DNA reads TGTGCCAGCAGTTACTCGAGTAGCGGGAGCTATGAGCAGTTCTTC. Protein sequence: CASSYSSSGSYEQFF.

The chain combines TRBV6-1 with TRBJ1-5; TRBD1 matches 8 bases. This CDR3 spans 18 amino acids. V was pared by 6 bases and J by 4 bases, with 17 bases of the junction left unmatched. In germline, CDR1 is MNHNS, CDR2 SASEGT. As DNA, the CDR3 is TGTGCCAGCAGCCGCCCGTCGACAGGGGACTTGAGGAATCAGCCCCAGCATTTT. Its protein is CASSRPSTGDLRNQPQHF.

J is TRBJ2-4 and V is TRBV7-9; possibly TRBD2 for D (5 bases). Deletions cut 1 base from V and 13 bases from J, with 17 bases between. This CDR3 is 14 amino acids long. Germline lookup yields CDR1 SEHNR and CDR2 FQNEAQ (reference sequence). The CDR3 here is CASSLGVPSREQYF. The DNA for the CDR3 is TGTGCCAGCAGCTTAGGTGTCCCCTCGAGGGAGCAGTACTTC.

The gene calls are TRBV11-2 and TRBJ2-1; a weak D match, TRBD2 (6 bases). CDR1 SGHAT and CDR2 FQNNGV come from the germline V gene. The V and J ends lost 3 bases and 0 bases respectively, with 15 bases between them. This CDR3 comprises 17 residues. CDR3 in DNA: TGTGCCAGCAGCTTTCGCGGGGCCGAGAGCTCCTACAATGAGCAGTTCTTC. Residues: CASSFRGAESSYNEQFF.

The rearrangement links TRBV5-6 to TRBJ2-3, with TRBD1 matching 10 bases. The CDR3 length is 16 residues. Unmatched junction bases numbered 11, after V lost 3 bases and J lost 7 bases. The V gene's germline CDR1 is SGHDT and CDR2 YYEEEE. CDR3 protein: CASSSNRRDRGNTQYF. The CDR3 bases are TGTGCCAGCAGCTCAAACCGCCGGGACAGGGGTAATACGCAGTATTTT. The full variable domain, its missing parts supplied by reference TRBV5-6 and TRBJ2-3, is DAGVTQSPTHLIKTRGQQVTLRCSPKSGHDTVSWYQQALGQGPQFIFQYYEEEERQRGNFPDRFSGHQFPNYSSELNVNALLLGDSALYLCASSSNRRDRGNTQYFGPGTRLTVL.

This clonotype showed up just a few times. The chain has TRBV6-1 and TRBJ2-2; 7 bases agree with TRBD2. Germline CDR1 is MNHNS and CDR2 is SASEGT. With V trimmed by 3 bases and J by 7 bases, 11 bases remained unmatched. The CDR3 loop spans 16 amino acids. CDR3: CASSDERGRGDGELFF. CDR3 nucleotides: TGTGCCAGCAGTGATGAGCGGGGCCGGGGGGACGGGGAGCTGTTTTTT.

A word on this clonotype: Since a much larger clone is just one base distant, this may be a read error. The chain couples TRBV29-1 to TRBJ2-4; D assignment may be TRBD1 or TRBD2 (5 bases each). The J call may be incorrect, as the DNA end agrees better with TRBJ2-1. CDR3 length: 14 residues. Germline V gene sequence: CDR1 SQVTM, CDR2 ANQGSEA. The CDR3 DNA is TGCAGCGTCCGGGGCAGGCTAGCCAAAAACATTCAGTTCTTC. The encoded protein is CSVRGRLAKNIQFF.

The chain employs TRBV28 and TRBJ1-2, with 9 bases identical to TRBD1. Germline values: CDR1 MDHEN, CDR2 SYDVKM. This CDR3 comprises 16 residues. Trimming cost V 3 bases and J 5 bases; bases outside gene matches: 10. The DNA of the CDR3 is TGTGCCAGCAGTTTGGGGTCGACAGGGGGATGGTATGGCTACACCTTC. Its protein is CASSLGSTGGWYGYTF.